This TCR beta chain was observed in a study of cytomegalovirus exposure and HLA in healthy donors. Germline-derived CDR1 and CDR2 are SGHRS and YFSETQ. This CDR3 contains 17 residues. V lost 2 bases and J 2 bases, leaving 16 bases between the germline ends. Notes on this clone: Its specificity is not known.

Study-level results: TCR beta sequences numbering roughly 16,000 were associated with HLA alleles at 0.05 false discovery rate in a later analysis.

PCR employed 60 Vbeta and 13 Jbeta primers. Measured with immunoSEQ multiplex PCR; TCRdb has only the in-frame clones, and not every one. The table records 180,000 or so clones, 75% to 85% of them present only once. The sequenced sample consisted of PBMCs. The chain combines TRBV5-1 with TRBJ2-2, with D possibly matching TRBD1 (5 bases). This TCR was recovered from a woman in her fifties or sixties in good health and CMV-seronegative. CDR3 DNA sequence: TGCGCCAGCAGCTTCCTCCCGAGGCAGGGAAACACCGGGGAGCTGTTTTTT. As protein: CASSFLPRQGNTGELFF.